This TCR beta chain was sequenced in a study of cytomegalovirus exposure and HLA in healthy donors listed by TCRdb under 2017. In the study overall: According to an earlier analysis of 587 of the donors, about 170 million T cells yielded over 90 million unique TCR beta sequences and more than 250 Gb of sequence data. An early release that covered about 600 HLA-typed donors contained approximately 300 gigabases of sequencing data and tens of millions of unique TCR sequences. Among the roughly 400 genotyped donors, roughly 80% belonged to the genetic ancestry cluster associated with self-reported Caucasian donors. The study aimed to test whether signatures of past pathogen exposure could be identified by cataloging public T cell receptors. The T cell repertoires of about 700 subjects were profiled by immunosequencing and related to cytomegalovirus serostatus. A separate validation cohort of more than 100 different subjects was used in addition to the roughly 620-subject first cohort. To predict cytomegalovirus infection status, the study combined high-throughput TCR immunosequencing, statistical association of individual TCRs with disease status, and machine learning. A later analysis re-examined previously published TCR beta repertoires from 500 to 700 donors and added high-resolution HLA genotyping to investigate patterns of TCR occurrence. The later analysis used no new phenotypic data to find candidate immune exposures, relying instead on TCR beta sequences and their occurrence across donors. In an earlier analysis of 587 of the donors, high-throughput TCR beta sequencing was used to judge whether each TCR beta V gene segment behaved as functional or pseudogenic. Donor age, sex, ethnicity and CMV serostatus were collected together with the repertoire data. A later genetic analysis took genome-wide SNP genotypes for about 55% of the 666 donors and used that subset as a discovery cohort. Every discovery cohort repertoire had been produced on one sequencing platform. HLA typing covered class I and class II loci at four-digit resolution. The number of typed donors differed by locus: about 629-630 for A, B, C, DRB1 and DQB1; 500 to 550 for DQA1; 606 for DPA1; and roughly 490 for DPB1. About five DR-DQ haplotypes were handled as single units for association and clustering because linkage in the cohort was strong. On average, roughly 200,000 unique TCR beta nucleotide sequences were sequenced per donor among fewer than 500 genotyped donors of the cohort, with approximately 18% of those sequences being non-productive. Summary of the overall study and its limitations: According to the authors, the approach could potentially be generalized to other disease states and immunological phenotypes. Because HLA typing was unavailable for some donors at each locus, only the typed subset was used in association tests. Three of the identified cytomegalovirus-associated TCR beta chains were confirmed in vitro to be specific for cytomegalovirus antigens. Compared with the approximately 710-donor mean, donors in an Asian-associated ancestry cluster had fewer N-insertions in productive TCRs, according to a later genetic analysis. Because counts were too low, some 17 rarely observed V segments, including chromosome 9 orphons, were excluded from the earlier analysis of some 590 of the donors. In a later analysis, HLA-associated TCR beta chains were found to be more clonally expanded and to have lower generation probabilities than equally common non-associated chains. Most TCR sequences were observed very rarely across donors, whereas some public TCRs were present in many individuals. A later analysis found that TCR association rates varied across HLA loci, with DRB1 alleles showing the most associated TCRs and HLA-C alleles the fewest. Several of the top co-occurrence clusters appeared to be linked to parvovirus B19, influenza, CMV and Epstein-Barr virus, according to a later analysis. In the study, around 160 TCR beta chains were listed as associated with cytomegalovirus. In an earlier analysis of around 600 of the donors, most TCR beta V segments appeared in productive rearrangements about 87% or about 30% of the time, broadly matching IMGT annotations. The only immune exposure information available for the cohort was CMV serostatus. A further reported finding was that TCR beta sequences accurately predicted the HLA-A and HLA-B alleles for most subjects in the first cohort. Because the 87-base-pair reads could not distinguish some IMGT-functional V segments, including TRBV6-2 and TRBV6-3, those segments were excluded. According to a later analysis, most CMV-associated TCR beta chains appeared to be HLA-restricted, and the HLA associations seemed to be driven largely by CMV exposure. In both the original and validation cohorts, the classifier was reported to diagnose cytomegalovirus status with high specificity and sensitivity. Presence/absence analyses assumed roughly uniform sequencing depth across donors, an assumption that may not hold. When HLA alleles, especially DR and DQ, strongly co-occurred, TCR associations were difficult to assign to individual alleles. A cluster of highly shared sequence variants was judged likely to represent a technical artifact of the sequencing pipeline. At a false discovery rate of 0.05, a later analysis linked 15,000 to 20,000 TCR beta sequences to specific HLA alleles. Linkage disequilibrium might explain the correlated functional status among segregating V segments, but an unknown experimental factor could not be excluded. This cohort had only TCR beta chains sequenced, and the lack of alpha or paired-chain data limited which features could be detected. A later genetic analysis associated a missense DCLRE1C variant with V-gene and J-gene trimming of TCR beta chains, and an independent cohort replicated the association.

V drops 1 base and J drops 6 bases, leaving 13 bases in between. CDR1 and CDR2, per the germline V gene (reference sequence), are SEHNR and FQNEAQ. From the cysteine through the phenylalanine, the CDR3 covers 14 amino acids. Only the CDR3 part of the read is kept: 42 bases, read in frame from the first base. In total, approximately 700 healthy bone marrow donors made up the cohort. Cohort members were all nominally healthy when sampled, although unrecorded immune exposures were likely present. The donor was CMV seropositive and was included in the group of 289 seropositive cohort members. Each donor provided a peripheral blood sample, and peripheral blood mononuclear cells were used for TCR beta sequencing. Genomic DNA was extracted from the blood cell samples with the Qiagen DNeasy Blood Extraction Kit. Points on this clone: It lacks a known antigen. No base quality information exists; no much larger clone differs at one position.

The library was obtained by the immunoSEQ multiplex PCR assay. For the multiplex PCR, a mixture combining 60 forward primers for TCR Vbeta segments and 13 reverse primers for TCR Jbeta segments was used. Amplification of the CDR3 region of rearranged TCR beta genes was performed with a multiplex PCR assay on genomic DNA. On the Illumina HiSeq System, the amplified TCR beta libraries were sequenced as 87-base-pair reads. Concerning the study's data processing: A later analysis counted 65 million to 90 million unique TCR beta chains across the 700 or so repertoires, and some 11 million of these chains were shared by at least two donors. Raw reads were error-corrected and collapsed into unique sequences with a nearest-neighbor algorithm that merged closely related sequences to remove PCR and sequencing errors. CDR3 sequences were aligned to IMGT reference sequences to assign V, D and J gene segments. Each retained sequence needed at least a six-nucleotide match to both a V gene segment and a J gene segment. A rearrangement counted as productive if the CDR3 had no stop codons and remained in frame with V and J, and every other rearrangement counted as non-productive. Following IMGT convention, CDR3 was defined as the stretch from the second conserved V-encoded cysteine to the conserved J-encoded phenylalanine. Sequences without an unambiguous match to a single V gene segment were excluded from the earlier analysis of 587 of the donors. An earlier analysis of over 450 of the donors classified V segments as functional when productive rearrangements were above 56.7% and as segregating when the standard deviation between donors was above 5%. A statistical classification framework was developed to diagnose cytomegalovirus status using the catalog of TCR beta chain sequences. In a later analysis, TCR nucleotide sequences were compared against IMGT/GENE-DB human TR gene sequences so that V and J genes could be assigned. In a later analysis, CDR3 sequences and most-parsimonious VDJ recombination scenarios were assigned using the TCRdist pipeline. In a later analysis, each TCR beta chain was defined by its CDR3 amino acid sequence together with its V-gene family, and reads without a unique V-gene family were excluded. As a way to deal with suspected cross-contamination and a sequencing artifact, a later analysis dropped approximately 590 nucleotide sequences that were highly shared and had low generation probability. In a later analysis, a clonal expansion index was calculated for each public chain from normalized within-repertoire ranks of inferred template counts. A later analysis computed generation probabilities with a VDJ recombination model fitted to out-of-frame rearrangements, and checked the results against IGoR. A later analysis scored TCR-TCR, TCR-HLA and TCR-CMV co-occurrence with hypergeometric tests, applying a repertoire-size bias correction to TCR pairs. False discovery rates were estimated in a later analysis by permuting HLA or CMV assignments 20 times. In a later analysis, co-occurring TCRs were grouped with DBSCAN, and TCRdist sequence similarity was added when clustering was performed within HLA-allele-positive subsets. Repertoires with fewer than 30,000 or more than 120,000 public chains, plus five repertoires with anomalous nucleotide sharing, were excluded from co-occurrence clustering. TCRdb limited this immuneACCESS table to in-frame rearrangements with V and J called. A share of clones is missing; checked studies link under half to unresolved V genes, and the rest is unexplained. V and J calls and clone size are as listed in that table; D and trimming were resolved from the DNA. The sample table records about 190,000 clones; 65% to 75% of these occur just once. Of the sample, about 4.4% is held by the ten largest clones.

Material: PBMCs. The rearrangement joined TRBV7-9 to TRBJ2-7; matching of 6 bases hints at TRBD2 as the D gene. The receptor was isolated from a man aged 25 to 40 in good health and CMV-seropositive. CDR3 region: CASSLGGAGLEQYF. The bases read TGTGCCAGCAGCTTAGGAGGCGCGGGACTCGAGCAGTACTTC.